This passage covers 19 T cell receptor beta chains from one sample sequenced in a study of tumor-infiltrating lymphocytes in primary liver carcinoma. Co-extraction of both nucleic acids (RNA and DNA) used about 18-31 mg of unsorted bulk tissue. Total RNA amounting to about 520 ng was the source from which TCR beta cDNA was made with a constant-region primer. Investigators got TCR beta libraries out of three nested multiplex PCR rounds, done with slightly modified ARM-PCR. It was with TRBV1-TRBV30 forward primers and a C-beta reverse primer that the first two PCR rounds were run, at roughly 10 cycles each. TCRdb re-called the multiplex PCR reads with MiXCR, one entry per CDR3 protein. Of roughly 120,000 distinct CDR3 sequences in the sample, around 64% were seen once. The specimen sequenced was liver tumor tissue from sampling region 3. The subset here: tumor region T3, left-lateral pole. The receptor source for this set is an older woman with primary liver carcinoma and hepatitis B virus infection.

The chain carries TRBV28 and TRBJ2-5; D ambiguous. CDR1 and CDR2 (germline): MDHEN, SYDVKM. This CDR3 contains 14 residues. V lost 6 bases, J lost 2 bases, and 13 bases lay in between. CDR3 DNA sequence: TGTGCCAGCAGATTCTTCGTGGGGCAAGAGACCCAGTACTTC. This gives the protein CASRFFVGQETQYF.

This clonotype was picked up many times. V is TRBV6-6 and J is TRBJ2-7; 11 bases fit TRBD2. Trimming at V came to 8 bases and at J to 5 bases, leaving 17 bases not matched to a gene. Germline values: CDR1 MNHNY, CDR2 SVGAGI (reference sequence). The length of the CDR3 is 17 residues. In DNA, the CDR3 is TGTGCCAGCTCCCCACGACGACTAGCGGGACCCCTGGACGAGCAGTACTTC. It yields the protein CASSPRRLAGPLDEQYF.

With respect to this clonotype: This sequence may be a read error, since a much larger clone differs from it by one base. CDR3 nucleotide sequence: TGTGCCATCCGGAGCTCGATTAGCGGGACCCCCGAGTACTTC. Its protein product is CAIRSSISGTPEYF. The V call is TRBV6-1, the J call TRBJ2-7, with 8 positions matching TRBD2. V trimming: 10 bases; J trimming: 11 bases; junction bases outside the gene matches: 19. The CDR3 contains 14 residues. CDR1 and CDR2 (germline): MNHNS, SASEGT.

As regards this clonotype: A read error may explain this, as a much larger clone is one base away. The chain uses TRBV7-9 and TRBJ2-7; tentatively, D is TRBD1 or TRBD2 (5 bases each). Germline assignment: CDR1 SEHNR and CDR2 FQNEAQ (reference sequence). Trimming shortened V by 5 bases and J by 4 bases, and 15 bases separated the two germline ends. The CDR3 covers 14 residues. CDR3 coding DNA: TGTGCCAGCAGCCCTACCGGGGCAGGTTACGAGCAGTACTTC. This sequence encodes CASSPTGAGYEQYF.

As to this clonotype: A much bigger clone sits one base away, suggesting this may be a read error. This rearrangement joins TRBV29-1 to TRBJ1-1, with 8 nucleotides matching TRBD1. J gave up 1 base and V 7 bases, and 8 bases lay outside the gene matches. The CDR3 is 14 amino acids. Germline assignment: CDR1 SQVTM and CDR2 ANQGSEA. The CDR3: CSADYRGRNTEAFF. The CDR3 region has the DNA TGCAGCGCTGATTACAGGGGGAGGAACACTGAAGCTTTCTTT.

The chain has TRBV29-1 and TRBJ1-2, with 9 bases fitting TRBD1. Unmatched junction bases numbered 16, after V lost 8 bases and J lost 9 bases. The CDR3 loop spans 14 amino acids. The germline CDR1 and CDR2 sequences are SQVTM and ANQGSEA. For the CDR3, the DNA is TGCAGCATCCCCCCCGGGGACAGGGCGGGTTGCTACACCTTC. Protein: CSIPPGDRAGCYTF.

In this sample, this clonotype turned up a few times. The chain employs TRBV10-3 and TRBJ2-7, with 9 bases aligning to TRBD1. Germline loops: CDR1 ENHRY, CDR2 SYGVKD. The CDR3 covers 14 residues. Germline trimming cut 6 bases from V and 5 bases from J; bases unmatched to any gene: 8. The chain's CDR3 is CAISRQGVLDEQYF. In nucleotides, the CDR3 is TGTGCCATCAGCCGACAGGGGGTTTTGGACGAGCAGTACTTC.

Regarding this clonotype: An end of the junction differs from the germline gene, which may be a read error. The rearrangement links TRBV6-1 to TRBJ2-7; D is perhaps TRBD1 (5 bases). This CDR3 is built from 16 residues. Germline V CDR1 and CDR2: MNHNS, SASEGT. This CDR3 reads CASIEEEARGTYEQYF. The CDR3 nucleotides read TGTGCCAGCATTGAAGAAGAGGCTAGGGGTACCTACGAGCAGTACTTC.

This clonotype was picked up many times. The chain combines TRBV6-1 with TRBJ1-1, with 8 bases lining up with TRBD1. Per germline, CDR1 MNHNS and CDR2 SASEGT. This CDR3 is built from 18 residues. The ends lost 6 bases at V and 0 bases at J; junction bases unmatched: 15. CDR3 sequence: CASSPRGAGGRMNTEAFF. The CDR3 nucleotides are TGTGCCAGCAGCCCAAGGGGGGCAGGGGGCAGGATGAACACTGAAGCTTTCTTT.

On this clonotype itself: One end of the junction fails to match germline, which may point to a read error. This chain joins TRBV12-3 or TRBV12-4 and TRBJ2-2; the D gene could be TRBD1 or TRBD2 (6 bases each). The length of the CDR3 is 16 residues. CDR3 loop: CASSLTGAGEAGELSF. CDR3 in DNA: TGTGCCAGCAGTTTAACGGGAGCAGGGGAGGCTGGGGAGCTGTCTTTT.

This chain connects TRBV11-2 to TRBJ2-7; D is perhaps TRBD2 (6 bases). Trimming left V 8 bases short and J 0 bases short, with 14 bases between. The germline V gene encodes CDR1 SGHAT and CDR2 FQNNGV. The CDR3 is 14 residues long. CDR3 nucleotides: TGTGCCAGCGGTAGGGGCGGGACCTCCTACGAGCAGTACTTC. It is translated as CASGRGGTSYEQYF.

The chain links TRBV29-1 to TRBJ2-4; tentatively, D is TRBD1 or TRBD2 (5 bases each). In germline, CDR1 is SQVTM, CDR2 ANQGSEA. The CDR3 extends over 13 amino acids. For the CDR3, the DNA is TGCAGGGTTCTCCCGGGGCCCAAAAACATTCAGTACTTC. This sequence encodes CRVLPGPKNIQYF. Supplemented by reference TRBV29-1 and TRBJ2-4, the full variable domain reads SAVISQKPSRDICQRGTSLTIQCQVDSQVTMMFWYRQQPGQSLTLIATANQGSEATYESGFVIDKFPISRPNLTFSTLTVSNMSPEDSSIYLCRVLPGPKNIQYFGAGTRLSVL.

Details on this clonotype: Germline is not matched at one junction end, which may reflect a read error. The V call is TRBV29-1, the J call TRBJ1-5; 9 bases line up with TRBD1. CDR3 size: 12 residues. CDR1 is SQVTM and CDR2 is ANQGSEA in the germline V gene. The CDR3 here is CSVGTGDQPQHF. The CDR3 DNA is TGCAGCGTTGGGACAGGGGATCAACCCCAGCATTTT.

With regard to this clonotype: The missing conserved phenylalanine or tryptophan at the end of this CDR3 makes a read error likely. V usage is TRBV12-3 or TRBV12-4 and J usage is TRBJ2-5; the match to TRBD1 covers 7 bases. Trimming removed 7 bases from V and 3 bases from J; junction bases left unmatched: 5. The CDR3 is 13 residues long. CDR3 nucleotides: TGTGCCAGCAATCCCGGGACAGAAGAGACCCAGTACCTC. This encodes CASNPGTEETQYL.

The CDR3 DNA follows: TGTGCCAGCAGTGCCGGGGGCTACACCTTC. Translation: CASSAGGYTF. V is TRBV11-3 and J is TRBJ1-2, with D uncertain. CDR3 length: 10 amino acids. CDR1 and CDR2 (germline): SGHNT, YENEEA. With 6 bases removed from V and 8 bases from J, the gap between germline ends came to 7 bases. The full variable domain, completed using reference TRBV11-3 and TRBJ1-2, is EAGVVQSPRYKIIEKKQPVAFWCNPISGHNTLYWYLQNLGQGPELLIRYENEEAVDDSQLPKDRFSAERLKGVDSTLKIQPAELGDSAVYLCASSAGGYTFGSGTRLTVV.

This clonotype has at least ten counts. The chain joins TRBV30 to TRBJ1-5, with 7 bases identical to TRBD1. Germline V gene sequence: CDR1 GTSNPN, CDR2 SVGIG (reference sequence). V lost 0 bases and J lost 3; bases outside the gene matches: 2. The CDR3 spans 14 residues. DNA of the CDR3: TGTGCCTGGAGTGTCGGACAGGTCAATCAGCCCCAGCATTTT. This encodes CAWSVGQVNQPQHF.

This clonotype appeared once. V is TRBV20-1 and J is TRBJ1-5; 7 nucleotides match TRBD1. Looked up from germline, CDR1 is DFQATT and CDR2 is SNEGSKA (reference sequence). The CDR3 consists of 18 residues. The V gene end was trimmed by 3 bases and the J gene end by 0 bases; junction bases not matched to a gene: 14. The CDR3 is CSARTGTEDHYSNQPQHF. CDR3 bases: TGCAGTGCTAGGACCGGGACAGAAGACCACTATAGCAATCAGCCCCAGCATTTT.

This clonotype was seen ten or more times. The rearrangement links TRBV29-1 to TRBJ2-7, with D hard to call. The V end was cut by 6 bases, the J end by 2 bases, with 11 bases between. CDR1 and CDR2 from the germline V gene are SQVTM and ANQGSEA. The CDR3 has 12 residues. Here the CDR3 reads CSVYTETYEQYF. Here the CDR3 DNA reads TGCAGCGTCTACACAGAGACCTACGAGCAGTACTTC.

Details on this clonotype: Lacking the conserved final phenylalanine or tryptophan, this CDR3 likely reflects a read error. No DNA is shown, since the ends of the CDR3 on it are uncertain; the CDR3 is the one TCRdb lists. The chain couples TRBV4-2 to TRBJ2-7; the table names TRBD2, a call not compared with the DNA. With termini counted, the CDR3 has 16 amino acids. CDR1 and CDR2 (germline): LGHNA, YNFKEQ. Here the CDR3 reads CASSLGTSGKVNEQYL.